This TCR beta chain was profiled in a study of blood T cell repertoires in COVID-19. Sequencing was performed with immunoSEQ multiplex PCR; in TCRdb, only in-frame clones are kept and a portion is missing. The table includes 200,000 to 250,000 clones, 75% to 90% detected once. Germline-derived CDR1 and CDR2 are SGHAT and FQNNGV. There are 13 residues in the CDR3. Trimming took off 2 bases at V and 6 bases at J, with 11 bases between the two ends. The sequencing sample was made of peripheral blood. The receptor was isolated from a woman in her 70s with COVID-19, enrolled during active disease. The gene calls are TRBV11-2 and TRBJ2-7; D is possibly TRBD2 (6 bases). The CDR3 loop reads CASSLLGGAEQYF. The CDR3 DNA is TGTGCCAGCAGCTTATTAGGAGGGGCCGAGCAGTACTTC. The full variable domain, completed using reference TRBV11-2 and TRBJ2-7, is EAGVAQSPRYKIIEKRQSVAFWCNPISGHATLYWYQQILGQGPKLLIQFQNNGVVDDSQLPKDRFSAERLKGVDSTLKIQPAKLEDSAVYLCASSLLGGAEQYFGPGTRLTVT.